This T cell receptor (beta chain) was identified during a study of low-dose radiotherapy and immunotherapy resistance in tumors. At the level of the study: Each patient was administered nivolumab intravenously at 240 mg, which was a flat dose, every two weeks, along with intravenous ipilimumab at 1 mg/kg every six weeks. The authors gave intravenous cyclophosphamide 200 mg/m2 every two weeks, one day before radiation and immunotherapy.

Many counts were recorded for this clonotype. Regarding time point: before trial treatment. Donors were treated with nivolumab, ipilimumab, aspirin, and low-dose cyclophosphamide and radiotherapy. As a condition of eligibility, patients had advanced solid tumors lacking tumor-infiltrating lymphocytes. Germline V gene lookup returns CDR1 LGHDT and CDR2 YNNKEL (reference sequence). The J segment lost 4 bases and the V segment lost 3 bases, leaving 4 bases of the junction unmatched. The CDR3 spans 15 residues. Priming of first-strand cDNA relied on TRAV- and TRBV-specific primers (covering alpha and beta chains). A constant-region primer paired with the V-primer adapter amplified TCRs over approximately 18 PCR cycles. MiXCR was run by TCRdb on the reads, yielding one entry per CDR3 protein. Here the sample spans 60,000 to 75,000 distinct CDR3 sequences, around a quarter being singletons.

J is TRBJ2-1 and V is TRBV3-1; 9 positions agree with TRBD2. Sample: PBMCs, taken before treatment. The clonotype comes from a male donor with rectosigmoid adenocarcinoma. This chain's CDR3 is CASSQTSGSYNEQFF. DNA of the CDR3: TGTGCCAGCAGCCAGACTAGCGGATCATACAATGAGCAGTTCTTC.